This T cell receptor beta chain was captured by sequencing in a study of shared clonotypes between healthy human individuals. CDR3 size: 12 residues. The V gene's germline CDR1 is SGHDT and CDR2 YYEEEE. V was shortened by 0 bases and J by 9 bases, with 9 bases between the two germline ends. As defined, naive CD8 cells were CD45RO-negative and positively selected for CCR7, with terminally differentiated effector memory CD45RA+ cells excluded. Study-wide points: Even with large depth, rarefaction showed that sorted-subset sequencing was incomplete. The study found lower generation probabilities in non-shared clonotypes than in those shared by all four donors.

Every immunoSEQ plate was one replicate of a subset's evenly spread DNA. Clones were read by immunoSEQ multiplex PCR, and TCRdb kept only the in-frame ones, dropping some. The repertoire holds hundreds of thousands of clones, with 80% to 95% as singletons. Notes on this clone: Its antigen is not identified.

The rearrangement links TRBV5-6 to TRBJ1-2, with TRBD1 as a possible D gene (5 bases). The receptor was derived from a man under 40 in good health. Source material: naive CD8+ T cells sorted from blood. CDR3 sequence (DNA): TGTGCCAGCAGCTTGGGCCCGGACAGCTACACCTTC. This gives the protein CASSLGPDSYTF.